This T cell receptor beta chain emerged from a study of shared clonotypes between healthy human individuals. Study-wide results and limits: Rarefaction demonstrated incomplete sorted-subset sequencing despite large depth. Non-shared clonotypes were found to have lower generation probabilities than the clonotypes that were shared by all four of the sorted-subset donors.

Trimming stripped 4 bases from V and 6 bases from J, with 13 bases between. CDR3 length equals 14 residues. Germline assignment: CDR1 MNHNY and CDR2 SVGAGI (reference sequence). The genomic DNA of each subset was split evenly across several immunoSEQ plates. TCRdb's copy holds only in-frame clones and misses some; the assay was immunoSEQ multiplex PCR. The table lists 2.3 million or so clones, 93% of them singletons. Comment on this clone: Its antigen is unidentified.

This TCR derives from a man younger than 35 in good health. Some clones in this sample may be carry-over from other donors' samples. The rearrangement uses TRBV6-6 and TRBJ1-5; a weak D match, TRBD1 (6 bases). Sequenced material: naive CD4+ T cells from PBMCs. Subset in this sample: CD45RA+ positively selected. CDR3 DNA sequence: TGTGCCAGCAGTTCAACAGGGATTGTTCAGCCCCAGCATTTT. Protein sequence: CASSSTGIVQPQHF.